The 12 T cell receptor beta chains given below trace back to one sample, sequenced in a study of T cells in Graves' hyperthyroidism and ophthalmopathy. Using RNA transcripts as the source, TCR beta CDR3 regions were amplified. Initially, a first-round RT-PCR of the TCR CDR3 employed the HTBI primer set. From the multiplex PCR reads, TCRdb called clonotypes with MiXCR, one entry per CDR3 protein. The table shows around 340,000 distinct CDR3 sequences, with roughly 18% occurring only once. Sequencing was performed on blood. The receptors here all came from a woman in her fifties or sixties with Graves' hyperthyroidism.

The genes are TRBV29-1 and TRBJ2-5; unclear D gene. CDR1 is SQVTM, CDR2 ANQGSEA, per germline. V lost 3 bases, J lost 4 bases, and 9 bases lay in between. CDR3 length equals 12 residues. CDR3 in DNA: TGCAGCGTTGACCAGCCGCCAGAGACCCAGTACTTC. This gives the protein CSVDQPPETQYF.

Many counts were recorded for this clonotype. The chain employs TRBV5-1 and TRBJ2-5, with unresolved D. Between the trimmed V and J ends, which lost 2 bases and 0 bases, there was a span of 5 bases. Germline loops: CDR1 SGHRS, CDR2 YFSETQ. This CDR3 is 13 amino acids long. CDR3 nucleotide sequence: TGCGCCAGCAGCTTCGAGAACCAAGAGACCCAGTACTTC. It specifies CASSFENQETQYF.

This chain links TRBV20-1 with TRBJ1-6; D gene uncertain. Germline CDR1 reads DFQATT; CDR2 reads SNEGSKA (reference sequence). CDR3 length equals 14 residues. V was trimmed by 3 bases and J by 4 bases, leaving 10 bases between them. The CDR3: CSASREVYNSPLHF. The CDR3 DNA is TGCAGTGCTAGTAGGGAGGTTTATAATTCACCCCTCCACTTT.

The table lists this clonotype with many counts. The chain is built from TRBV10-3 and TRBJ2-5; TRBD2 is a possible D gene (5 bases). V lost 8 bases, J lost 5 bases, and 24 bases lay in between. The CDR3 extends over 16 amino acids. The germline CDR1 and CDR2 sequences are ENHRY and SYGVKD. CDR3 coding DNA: TGTGCCATCTCAGAGGGCCGGGGATCATCGGGGGAGACCCAGTACTTC. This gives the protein CAISEGRGSSGETQYF.

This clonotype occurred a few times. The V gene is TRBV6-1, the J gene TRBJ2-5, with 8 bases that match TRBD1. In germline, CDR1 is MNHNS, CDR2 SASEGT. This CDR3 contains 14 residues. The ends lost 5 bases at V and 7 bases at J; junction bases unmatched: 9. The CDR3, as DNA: TGTGCCAGCAGTCCCGGGACAGGTGAAGGGACCCAGTACTTC. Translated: CASSPGTGEGTQYF.

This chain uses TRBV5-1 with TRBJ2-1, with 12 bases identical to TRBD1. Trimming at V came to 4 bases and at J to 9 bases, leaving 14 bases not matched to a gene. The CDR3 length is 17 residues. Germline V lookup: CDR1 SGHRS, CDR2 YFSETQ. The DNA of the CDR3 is TGCGCCAGCAGCCGCCAGGGACAGGGGGCGCGATCAAGTGAGCAGTTCTTC. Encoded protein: CASSRQGQGARSSEQFF. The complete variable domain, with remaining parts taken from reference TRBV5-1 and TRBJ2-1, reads KAGVTQTPRYLIKTRGQQVTLSCSPISGHRSVSWYQQTPGQGLQFLFEYFSETQRNKGNFPGRFSGRQFSNSRSEMNVSTLELGDSALYLCASSRQGQGARSSEQFFGPGTRLTVL.

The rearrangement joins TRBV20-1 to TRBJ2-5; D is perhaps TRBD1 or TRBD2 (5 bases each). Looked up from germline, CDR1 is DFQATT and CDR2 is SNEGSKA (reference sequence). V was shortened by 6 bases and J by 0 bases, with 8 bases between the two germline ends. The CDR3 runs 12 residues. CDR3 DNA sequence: TGCAGTGCCCGGGACGACCAAGAGACCCAGTACTTC. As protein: CSARDDQETQYF.

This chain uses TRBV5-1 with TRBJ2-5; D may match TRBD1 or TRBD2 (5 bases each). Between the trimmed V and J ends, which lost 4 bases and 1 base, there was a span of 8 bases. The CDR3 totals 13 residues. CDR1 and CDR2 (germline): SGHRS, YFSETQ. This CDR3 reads CASSTGTQETQYF. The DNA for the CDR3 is TGCGCCAGCAGCACGGGGACCCAAGAGACCCAGTACTTC.

The CDR3 reads CASSRLAQSSYEQYF. CDR3 DNA sequence: TGTGCCAGCAGCCGACTAGCGCAAAGCTCCTACGAGCAGTACTTC. The chain links TRBV7-2 to TRBJ2-7; 8 bases line up with TRBD2. V was pared by 5 bases and J by 0 bases, with 6 bases of the junction left unmatched. The CDR3 totals 15 residues. The germline V gene has CDR1 SGHTA and CDR2 FQGNSA.

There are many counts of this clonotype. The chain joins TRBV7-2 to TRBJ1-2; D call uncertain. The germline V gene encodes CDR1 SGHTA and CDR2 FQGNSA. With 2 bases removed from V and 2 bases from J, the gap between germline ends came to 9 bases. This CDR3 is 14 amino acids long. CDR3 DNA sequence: TGTGCCAGCAGCTTATTCTCCGGGAACTATGGCTACACCTTC. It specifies CASSLFSGNYGYTF.

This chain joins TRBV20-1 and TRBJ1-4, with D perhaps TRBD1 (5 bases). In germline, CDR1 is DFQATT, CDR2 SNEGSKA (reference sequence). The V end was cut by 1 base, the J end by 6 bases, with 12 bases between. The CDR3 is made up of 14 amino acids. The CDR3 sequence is CSARGTGVDEKLFF. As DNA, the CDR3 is TGCAGTGCTAGAGGTACAGGAGTGGATGAAAAACTGTTTTTT.

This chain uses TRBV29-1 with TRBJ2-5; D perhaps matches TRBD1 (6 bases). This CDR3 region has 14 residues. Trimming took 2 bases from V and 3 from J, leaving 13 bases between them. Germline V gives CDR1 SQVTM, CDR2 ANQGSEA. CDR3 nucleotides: TGCAGCGTTGAAACGTCGGGACATAAAGAGACCCAGTACTTC. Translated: CSVETSGHKETQYF. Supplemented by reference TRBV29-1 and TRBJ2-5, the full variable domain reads SAVISQKPSRDICQRGTSLTIQCQVDSQVTMMFWYRQQPGQSLTLIATANQGSEATYESGFVIDKFPISRPNLTFSTLTVSNMSPEDSSIYLCSVETSGHKETQYFGPGTRLLVL.